This T cell receptor (beta chain) is drawn from a study of patients and donors after allogeneic stem cell transplantation. Per germline, CDR1 SGDLS and CDR2 YYNGEE. The CDR3 is 14 residues long. The trim removed 4 bases at V and 6 bases at J, leaving 6 bases unmatched. One entry per CDR3 protein results from TCRdb running MiXCR on the RT-PCR reads. Among roughly 140,000 distinct CDR3 sequences, about 36% were seen once, and the ten largest hold roughly 52%. The rearrangement joins TRBV9 to TRBJ1-5, with 8 bases matching TRBD1. Sequencing was done on a sample of blood, either unsorted or a sorted T cell fraction (not recorded which). The origin of this receptor is a human donor who was either an allogeneic HSCT recipient or a stem cell or donor lymphocyte infusion donor (not recorded which). It is not recorded whose cells these are; they may come from a transplant donor. This CDR3 reads CASSQSGTGQPQHF. Written as DNA, the CDR3 is TGTGCCAGCAGCCAGTCCGGGACAGGTCAGCCCCAGCATTTT.